Following are 26 T cell receptor beta chains from one sample sequenced in a study of PD-1 blockade in classical Hodgkin lymphoma. With no exception, relapse followed autologous stem cell transplantation in all patients, and brentuximab vedotin exposure varied. The data were produced by immunoSEQ multiplex PCR, yet TCRdb's version contains in-frame clones alone and is incomplete. The sample yields around 36,000 clones, 87% seen once. This specimen was peripheral blood mononuclear cells (PBMCs), taken at baseline. The receptors stem from a human donor with classical Hodgkin lymphoma.

The J gene is TRBJ2-7, the V gene TRBV6-6, with D possibly TRBD1 on 6 matching bases. V lost 0 bases and J 4 bases, leaving 13 bases between the germline ends. Germline lookup yields CDR1 MNHNY and CDR2 SVGAGI (reference sequence). The CDR3 is 15 amino acids. The CDR3 spells CASSYSKQGTYEQYF. CDR3 sequence (DNA): TGTGCCAGCAGTTACTCGAAACAGGGAACATACGAGCAGTACTTC.

V usage is TRBV19 and J usage is TRBJ2-3; no clear D gene. Trimming stripped 3 bases from V and 5 bases from J, with 6 bases between. CDR3 size: 12 residues. The germline CDR1 and CDR2 sequences are LNHDA and SQIVND (reference sequence). The CDR3 nucleotides are TGTGCCAGTAGTATCGTCGGAGATACGCAGTATTTT. Its protein product is CASSIVGDTQYF.

The rearrangement uses TRBV5-1 and TRBJ1-6, with 10 bases identical to TRBD1. Per germline, CDR1 SGHRS and CDR2 YFSETQ. The V segment lost 3 bases and the J segment 6 bases; nucleotides outside the gene matches: 6. There are 16 residues in the CDR3. The CDR3 DNA sequence: TGCGCCAGCAGCTCCCGACAGGGGGCGCTTAATTCACCCCTCCACTTT. It codes for CASSSRQGALNSPLHF.

Regarding this clone: Distinct nucleotide sequences in the sample also encode this CDR3. This chain connects TRBV30 to TRBJ1-5; D is possibly TRBD1 (6 bases). The V gene lost 3 bases and the J gene lost 1 base, with 19 bases spanning the gap. The CDR3 is made up of 17 amino acids. The germline CDR1 and CDR2 sequences are GTSNPN and SVGIG (reference sequence). The CDR3 reads CAWRAGAGGASNQPQHF. The CDR3 DNA reads TGTGCCTGGAGGGCGGGGGCGGGGGGGGCGAGCAATCAGCCCCAGCATTTT.

The chain employs TRBV7-2 and TRBJ2-3; D gene uncertain. The germline gives CDR1 SGHTA, CDR2 FQGNSA. V lost 4 bases, J lost 0 bases, and 8 bases lay in between. CDR3 length equals 14 residues. The CDR3 loop reads CASSSKASTDTQYF. CDR3 in DNA: TGTGCCAGCAGCTCGAAAGCGAGCACAGATACGCAGTATTTT.

V usage is TRBV28 and J usage is TRBJ1-5; D is possibly TRBD1 (6 bases). The CDR3 sequence is 16 residues long. V was clipped by 5 bases and J by 1 base, with 15 bases between them. Germline CDR1 is MDHEN and CDR2 is SYDVKM. The CDR3 DNA sequence: TGTGCCAGCAGTCCCGGTGGGGGGGCAAGCAATCAGCCCCAGCATTTT. The encoded protein is CASSPGGGASNQPQHF.

V and J are TRBV9 and TRBJ2-2; 14 bases match TRBD2. CDR3 size: 19 residues. The V segment lost 4 bases and the J segment 5 bases; nucleotides outside the gene matches: 13. Germline V CDR1 and CDR2: SGDLS, YYNGEE. The CDR3 sequence is CASSLGLAGVLEGTGELFF. The CDR3 DNA is TGTGCCAGCAGCCTGGGACTAGCGGGAGTCCTCGAGGGGACCGGGGAGCTGTTTTTT.

The gene calls are TRBV2 and TRBJ2-5; the match to TRBD1 covers 7 bases. Looked up from germline, CDR1 is SNHLY and CDR2 is FYNNEI. CDR3 length: 14 amino acids. Losses at the gene ends were 5 bases for V and 5 bases for J; bases not matched to a gene: 8. The DNA for the CDR3 is TGTGCCAGCAGTCGACAGGGTGGGGAGGAGACCCAGTACTTC. As protein: CASSRQGGEETQYF.

This chain joins TRBV7-9 and TRBJ2-5, with 11 bases identical to TRBD1. This CDR3 comprises 15 residues. Germline assignment: CDR1 SEHNR and CDR2 FQNEAQ (reference sequence). V dropped 4 bases and J dropped 5; count of bases not matched to a gene: 6. CDR3: CASSSGTGGRETQYF. The CDR3 coding sequence is TGTGCCAGCAGCTCCGGGACAGGGGGTAGGGAGACCCAGTACTTC.

The chain employs TRBV6-5 and TRBJ2-7; TRBD1 matches 8 bases. V shed 5 bases and J 0 bases; nucleotides not matched to a gene: 3. This CDR3 has 14 amino acids. Germline CDR1 reads MNHEY; CDR2 reads SVGAGI. CDR3 bases: TGTGCCAGCAGTACGGGGACAGGCTCCTACGAGCAGTACTTC. It yields the protein CASSTGTGSYEQYF.

The rearrangement links TRBV11-3 to TRBJ2-1; 8 positions match TRBD1. Trimming took 0 bases from V and 3 from J; bases not matched to a gene: 1. The germline V gene encodes CDR1 SGHNT and CDR2 YENEEA. The CDR3 covers 15 residues. The CDR3 bases are TGTGCCAGCAGCTTAGAACAGGGGGGCTACAATGAGCAGTTCTTC. Amino acid sequence: CASSLEQGGYNEQFF.

The chain couples TRBV6-5 to TRBJ1-2; D gene unclear. Trimming removed 2 bases from V and 8 bases from J, with 15 bases in between. Germline V CDR1 and CDR2: MNHEY, SVGAGI. The CDR3 loop spans 14 amino acids. CDR3 protein: CASSYSRRRDGYTF. CDR3 bases: TGTGCCAGCAGTTACAGCCGCCGGCGCGACGGCTACACCTTC.

The chain joins TRBV5-6 to TRBJ2-1; D call uncertain. Between the trimmed V and J ends, which lost 1 base and 9 bases, there was a span of 11 bases. There are 13 residues in the CDR3. CDR1 and CDR2 from the germline V gene are SGHDT and YYEEEE. The CDR3 bases are TGTGCCAGCAGCTTGAGGTACCAGAGTGAGCAGTTCTTC. As protein: CASSLRYQSEQFF. The full variable domain, rest sourced from reference TRBV5-6 and TRBJ2-1, is DAGVTQSPTHLIKTRGQQVTLRCSPKSGHDTVSWYQQALGQGPQFIFQYYEEEERQRGNFPDRFSGHQFPNYSSELNVNALLLGDSALYLCASSLRYQSEQFFGPGTRLTVL.

The CDR3 reads CASSLNPQVYTIYF. CDR3 coding DNA: TGTGCCAGCAGTCTCAACCCGCAGGTCTACACCATATATTTT. The chain couples TRBV27 to TRBJ1-3; D is uncertain. The CDR3 sequence is 14 residues long. In germline, CDR1 is MNHEY, CDR2 SMNVEV (reference sequence). V lost 5 bases and J lost 8, with 16 bases in between.

As for this clone: The junction shows a germline mismatch at one end, possibly a read error. CDR3 amino acids: CASSLDSPQRRDF. In nucleotides, the CDR3 is TGTGCCAGCAGCTTGGACAGCCCGCAGCGCAGGGACTTC. The chain is built from TRBV5-5 and TRBJ2-7; possibly TRBD1 for D (5 bases). The CDR3 totals 13 residues. Germline loops: CDR1 SGHKS, CDR2 YYEKEE (reference sequence).

This chain links TRBV2 with TRBJ2-5; no definite D call. Trimming left V 8 bases short and J 1 base short, with 14 bases between. The CDR3 is 14 amino acids. Germline-derived CDR1 and CDR2 are SNHLY and FYNNEI. The CDR3 DNA is TGTGCCAGCGCAGAGGTGCCCCTCCAAGAGACCCAGTACTTC. As protein: CASAEVPLQETQYF.

The chain employs TRBV13 and TRBJ1-1; D is ambiguous. Germline V gene data show CDR1 as PRHDT and CDR2 as FYEKMQ (reference sequence). This CDR3 has 17 residues. V was shortened by 4 bases and J by 5 bases, with 23 bases between the two germline ends. The CDR3 sequence: CASSYYRRPGFTTEAFF. The CDR3 DNA is TGTGCCAGCAGCTACTACCGTAGGCCTGGGTTTACAACTGAAGCTTTCTTT. Variable domain in full (rest from reference TRBV13 and TRBJ1-1): AAGVIQSPRHLIKEKRETATLKCYPIPRHDTVYWYQQGPGQDPQFLISFYEKMQSDKGSIPDRFSAQQFSDYHSELNMSSLELGDSALYFCASSYYRRPGFTTEAFFGQGTRLTVV.

The V and J genes are TRBV28 and TRBJ2-5; D not resolved. V was pared by 3 bases and J by 5 bases, with 7 bases between. CDR1 is MDHEN, CDR2 SYDVKM, per germline. The length of the CDR3 is 12 residues. CDR3 loop: CASSLRGETQYF. DNA for the CDR3: TGTGCCAGCAGTTTGCGTGGGGAGACCCAGTACTTC.

The chain employs TRBV30 and TRBJ2-5; TRBD2 agrees at 7 bases. The CDR3 loop spans 13 amino acids. V shed 1 base and J 2 bases; nucleotides not matched to a gene: 1. Germline CDR1 and CDR2: GTSNPN and SVGIG (reference sequence). The CDR3 reads CAWSGGGQETQYF. In nucleotides, the CDR3 is TGTGCCTGGAGTGGGGGGGGGCAAGAGACCCAGTACTTC.

V gene TRBV29-1 combines with J gene TRBJ2-7; no reliable D call. The germline V gene has CDR1 SQVTM and CDR2 ANQGSEA. V dropped 4 bases and J dropped 5 bases, with 18 bases sitting between them. The CDR3 extends over 14 amino acids. The CDR3 DNA reads as TGCAGCGTTGTGCCCCCCTCACATTCACACGAGCAGTACTTC. This encodes CSVVPPSHSHEQYF.

This CDR3 reads CASTDRASYEQYF. The DNA for the CDR3 is TGTGCCTCTACGGACAGGGCTTCCTACGAGCAGTACTTC. The rearrangement joins TRBV30 to TRBJ2-7, with 8 bases matching TRBD1. CDR3 length: 13 residues. V shed 7 bases and J 1 base; nucleotides not matched to a gene: 6. The germline CDR1 and CDR2 sequences are GTSNPN and SVGIG (reference sequence).

V usage is TRBV7-2 and J usage is TRBJ2-7; D perhaps matches TRBD1 (5 bases). The V gene lost 2 bases and the J gene lost 0 bases, with 11 bases spanning the gap. This CDR3 region has 15 residues. Germline V lookup: CDR1 SGHTA, CDR2 FQGNSA. Here the CDR3 reads CASSLYTGSSYEQYF. The CDR3 DNA is TGTGCCAGCAGCTTATATACAGGAAGCTCCTACGAGCAGTACTTC.

V and J are TRBV7-2 and TRBJ1-2; D uncertain. The CDR3 totals 13 residues. Germline CDR1 SGHTA, CDR2 FQGNSA. V lost 0 bases to trimming and J lost 4 bases, with 6 bases between them. The CDR3 region is CASSLATRYGYTF. The DNA for the CDR3 is TGTGCCAGCAGCTTAGCGACGCGCTATGGCTACACCTTC.

The chain joins TRBV19 to TRBJ2-3, with a weak D call TRBD2 (6 bases). Trimming left V 5 bases short and J 7 bases short, with 13 bases between. Germline loops: CDR1 LNHDA, CDR2 SQIVND (reference sequence). This CDR3 spans 13 amino acids. This CDR3 reads CASSPRDLYTQYF. For the CDR3, the DNA is TGTGCCAGTAGTCCCCGGGACTTATATACGCAGTATTTT.

This clone was found once. V usage is TRBV5-4 and J usage is TRBJ1-2; D ambiguous. With 4 bases removed from V and 6 bases from J, the gap between germline ends came to 13 bases. CDR3 size: 13 residues. Per the germline V gene, CDR1 is SGHNT and CDR2 is YYREEE (reference sequence). CDR3 DNA sequence: TGTGCCAGCAGCCAAGACCCGGGGAATGGCTACACCTTC. It specifies CASSQDPGNGYTF.

This sequence joins TRBV12-5 and TRBJ2-2; D is perhaps TRBD2 (5 bases). CDR3 length equals 13 residues. Germline V lookup: CDR1 LGHNT, CDR2 FRNRAP. Trimming pared 7 bases from V and 6 bases from J, leaving 12 bases between. This chain's CDR3 is CASASRDSGELFF. CDR3 in DNA: TGTGCTAGTGCTTCGAGGGATTCCGGGGAGCTGTTTTTT.